The text below deals with one T cell receptor beta chain. This CDR3 is built from 12 residues. Germline CDR1 and CDR2: MDHEN and SYDVKM. Trimming shortened V by 5 bases and J by 4 bases, and 9 bases separated the two germline ends. The data originate from a study of blood T cell repertoires in COVID-19. The overall study: Acute-phase and convalescent COVID-19 samples originated in the United States, Italy and Spain. T cells, B-cell-depleted T cells, or PBMCs supplied cDNA or gDNA.

The table came from immunoSEQ multiplex PCR; TCRdb's copy has only in-frame clones and leaves some out. The sample holds 150,000 to 200,000 clones, around 80% seen once. The source is a woman aged 80 or over with COVID-19, enrolled during active disease. The sequenced material came from peripheral blood. The chain joins TRBV28 to TRBJ2-7, with D uncertain. CDR3 protein: CASSPSGYEQYF. The CDR3 region has the DNA TGTGCCAGCAGTCCCTCCGGGTACGAGCAGTACTTC. The full variable domain, in which reference TRBV28 and TRBJ2-7 provide the parts outside the CDR3, is DVKVTQSSRYLVKRTGEKVFLECVQDMDHENMFWYRQDPGLGLRLIYFSYDVKMKEKGDIPEGYSVSREKKERFSLILESASTNQTSMYLCASSPSGYEQYFGPGTRLTVT.